The T cell receptor (beta chain) under discussion was sequenced for a study of multiple sclerosis patients with progressive multifocal leukoencephalopathy. Time point noted: before natalizumab initiation. The CDR3 runs 14 residues. Per germline, CDR1 SGHTA and CDR2 FQGNSA. Trimming at V came to 6 bases and at J to 8 bases, leaving 11 bases not matched to a gene. The protocol was immunoSEQ multiplex PCR, while the TCRdb copy is restricted to in-frame clones and leaves out a portion. The repertoire consists of fewer than 40,000 clones, with approximately 91% occurring once and the leading ten covering approximately 1.5%.

This sequence joins TRBV7-2 and TRBJ1-2; 8 positions match TRBD1. Source material: PBMCs. This receptor was taken from a human donor with multiple sclerosis. The CDR3 sequence: CASRRTGSVWGYTF. The CDR3 coding sequence is TGTGCCAGCAGAAGGACAGGGTCGGTTTGGGGCTACACCTTC.